This T cell receptor (beta chain) was sequenced in a study of T cell clonotyping in hematopoietic cell transplantation. Overall study results and limits: Few recipient clonotypes overlapped donors; over 95% were de novo at given depth. Without cell sorting, CD4 versus CD8 contributions remain unresolved. Broader posttransplant TCR repertoire diversity was predicted by graft donor and pretransplant recipient Inverse Simpson Index values. Recipient TCR diversity dropped after transplant; expanded clonotypes rose from day 30 to 180.

This table comes from immunoSEQ multiplex PCR, and its TCRdb copy is limited to in-frame clones, with some not included. The data contain 20,000 or so clones, 65% to 85% of them singletons. V was clipped by 7 bases and J by 6 bases; unmatched bases: 9. The CDR3 runs to 14 residues. The germline CDR1 and CDR2 sequences are SQVTM and ANQGSEA. With regard to this clone: The antigen remains unidentified.

The TCR sequence derives from a man aged 55-75 years in good health. Some clones in this sample may be carry-over from other donors' samples. The V call is TRBV29-1, the J call TRBJ2-1, with 10 bases identical to TRBD2. Material for sequencing was peripheral blood mononuclear cells. The chain's CDR3 is CSAGALAGVNEQFF. CDR3 sequence (DNA): TGCAGCGCCGGAGCGCTAGCGGGGGTCAATGAGCAGTTCTTC.